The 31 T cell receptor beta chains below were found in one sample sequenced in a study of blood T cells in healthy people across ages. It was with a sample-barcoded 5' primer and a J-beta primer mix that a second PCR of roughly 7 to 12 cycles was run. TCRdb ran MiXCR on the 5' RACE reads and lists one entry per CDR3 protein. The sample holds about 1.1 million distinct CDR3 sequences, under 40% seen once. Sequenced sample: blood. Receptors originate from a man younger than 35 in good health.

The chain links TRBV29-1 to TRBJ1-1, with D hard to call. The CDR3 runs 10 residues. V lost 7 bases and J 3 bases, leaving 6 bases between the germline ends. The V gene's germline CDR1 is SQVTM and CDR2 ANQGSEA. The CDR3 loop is CSARYTEAFF. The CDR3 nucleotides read TGCAGCGCTCGGTACACTGAAGCTTTCTTT.

Here the CDR3 DNA reads TGTGCCAGCAGCCAAGTACTGGACGATGAGCAGTTCTTC. It yields the protein CASSQVLDDEQFF. This rearrangement joins TRBV3-1 to TRBJ2-1; D gene uncertain. From germline, CDR1 is LGHDT and CDR2 YNNKEL (reference sequence). This CDR3 has 13 amino acids. V lost 1 base to trimming and J lost 8 bases, with 9 bases between them.

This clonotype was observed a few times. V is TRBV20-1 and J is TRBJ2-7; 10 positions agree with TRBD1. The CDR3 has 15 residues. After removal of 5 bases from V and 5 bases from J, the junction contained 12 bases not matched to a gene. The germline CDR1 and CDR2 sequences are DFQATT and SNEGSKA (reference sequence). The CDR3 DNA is TGCAGTGCTCAGCTCCCGGGACAGGGGCCGAACGAGCAGTACTTC. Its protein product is CSAQLPGQGPNEQYF.

The DNA of the CDR3 is TGTGCCACCAGTAACCGTGGACAGGCTACTTGGACGCAGTATTTT. Its protein is CATSNRGQATWTQYF. The chain joins TRBV24-1 to TRBJ2-3; 7 bases match TRBD1. This CDR3 spans 15 amino acids. J lost 9 bases, V lost 6 bases, and 14 bases had no gene match. Germline V gene sequence: CDR1 KGHDR, CDR2 SFDVKD.

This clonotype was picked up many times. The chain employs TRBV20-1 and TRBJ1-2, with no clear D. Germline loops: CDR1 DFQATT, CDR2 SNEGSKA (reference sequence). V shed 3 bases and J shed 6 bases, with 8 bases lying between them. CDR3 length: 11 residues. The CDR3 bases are TGCAGTGCTAGCATGGACGATGGCTACACCTTC. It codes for CSASMDDGYTF.

This CDR3 reads CASGLVGGLTNVLTF. The CDR3, as DNA: TGTGCTAGTGGTTTGGTCGGGGGCCTAACCAACGTCCTGACTTTC. The chain couples TRBV12-5 to TRBJ2-6; D may match TRBD1 or TRBD2 (6 bases each). Trimming left V 0 bases short and J 8 bases short, with 11 bases between. Germline lookup yields CDR1 LGHNT and CDR2 FRNRAP. This CDR3 comprises 15 residues.

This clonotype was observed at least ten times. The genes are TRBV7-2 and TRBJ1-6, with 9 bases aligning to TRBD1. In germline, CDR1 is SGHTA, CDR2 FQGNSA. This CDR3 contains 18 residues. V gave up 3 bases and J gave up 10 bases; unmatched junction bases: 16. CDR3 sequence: CASSFEGTSGTGRSPLHF. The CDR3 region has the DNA TGTGCCAGCAGCTTCGAAGGAACCTCCGGGACAGGGAGATCACCCCTCCACTTT.

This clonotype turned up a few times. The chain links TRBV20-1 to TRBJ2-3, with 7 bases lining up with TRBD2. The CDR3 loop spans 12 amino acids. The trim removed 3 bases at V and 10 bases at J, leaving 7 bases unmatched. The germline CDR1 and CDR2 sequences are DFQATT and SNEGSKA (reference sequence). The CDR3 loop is CSARAQGGPQYF. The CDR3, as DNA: TGCAGTGCTAGGGCCCAGGGAGGGCCGCAGTATTTT.

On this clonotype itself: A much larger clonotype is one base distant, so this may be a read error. DNA for the CDR3: TGTGCCAGCAGCCAAGATAAGGGGGGCCGATTTGAAGAGACCCAGTACGTC. Residues: CASSQDKGGRFEETQYV. The V call is TRBV4-2, the J call TRBJ2-7; either TRBD1 or TRBD2 may supply D (6 bases each). CDR1 and CDR2 (germline): LGHNA, YNFKEQ. The CDR3 covers 17 residues. With 0 bases removed from V and 10 bases from J, the gap between germline ends came to 25 bases.

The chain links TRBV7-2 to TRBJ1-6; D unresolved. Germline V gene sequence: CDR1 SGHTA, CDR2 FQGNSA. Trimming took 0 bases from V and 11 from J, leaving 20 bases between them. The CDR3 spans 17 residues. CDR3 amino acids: CASSLASNPLRDPPLHF. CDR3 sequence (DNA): TGTGCCAGCAGCTTAGCGAGTAACCCCCTTAGGGATCCACCCCTCCACTTT.

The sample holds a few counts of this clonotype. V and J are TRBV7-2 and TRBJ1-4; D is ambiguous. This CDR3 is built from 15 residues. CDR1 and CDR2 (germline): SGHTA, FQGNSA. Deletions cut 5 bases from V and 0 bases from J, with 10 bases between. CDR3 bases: TGTGCCAGCAGCCGATCATTTGCAACTAATGAAAAACTGTTTTTT. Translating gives CASSRSFATNEKLFF.

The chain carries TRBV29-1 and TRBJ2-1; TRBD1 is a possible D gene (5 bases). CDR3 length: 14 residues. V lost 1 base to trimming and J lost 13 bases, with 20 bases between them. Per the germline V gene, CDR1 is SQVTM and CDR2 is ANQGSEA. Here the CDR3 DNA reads TGCAGCGTTGAAGTGTTGACAGTCAAAGAGACCCAGTTCTTC. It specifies CSVEVLTVKETQFF.

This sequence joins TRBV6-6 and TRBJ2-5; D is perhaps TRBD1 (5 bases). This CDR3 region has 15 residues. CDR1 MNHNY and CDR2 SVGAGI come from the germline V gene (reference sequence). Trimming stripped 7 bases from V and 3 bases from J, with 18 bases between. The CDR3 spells CASTPQRQLKETQYF. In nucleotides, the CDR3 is TGTGCCAGCACCCCACAGCGACAGCTTAAAGAGACCCAGTACTTC.

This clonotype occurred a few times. The CDR3 nucleotides are TGTGCCAGCAGTCTAAGCCGGGGCGGGGGGGCTTTAGATACGCAGTATTTT. It is translated as CASSLSRGGGALDTQYF. The chain joins TRBV2 to TRBJ2-3; 9 bases map to TRBD2. The germline V gene encodes CDR1 SNHLY and CDR2 FYNNEI. V shed 5 bases, J shed 5 bases, and the junction held 14 bases outside the gene matches. The CDR3 consists of 17 residues. Complete variable domain (other parts from reference TRBV2 and TRBJ2-3): EPEVTQTPSHQVTQMGQEVILRCVPISNHLYFYWYRQILGQKVEFLVSFYNNEISEKSEIFDDQFSVERPDGSNFTLKIRSTKLEDSAMYFCASSLSRGGGALDTQYFGPGTRLTVL.

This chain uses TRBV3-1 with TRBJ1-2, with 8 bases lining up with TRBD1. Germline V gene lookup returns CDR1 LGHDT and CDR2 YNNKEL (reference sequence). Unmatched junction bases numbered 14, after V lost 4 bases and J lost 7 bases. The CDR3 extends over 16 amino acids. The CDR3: CASSLQGAREEGGYTF. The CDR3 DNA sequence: TGTGCCAGCAGCCTTCAGGGGGCCCGCGAAGAGGGTGGCTACACCTTC.

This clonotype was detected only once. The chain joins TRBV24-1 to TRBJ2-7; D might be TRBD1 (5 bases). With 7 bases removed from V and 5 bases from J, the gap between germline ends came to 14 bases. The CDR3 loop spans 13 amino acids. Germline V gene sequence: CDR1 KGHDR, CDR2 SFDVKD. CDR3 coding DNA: TGTGCCACCAGCAGATCCCAGGGCCACGAGCAGTACTTC. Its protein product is CATSRSQGHEQYF.

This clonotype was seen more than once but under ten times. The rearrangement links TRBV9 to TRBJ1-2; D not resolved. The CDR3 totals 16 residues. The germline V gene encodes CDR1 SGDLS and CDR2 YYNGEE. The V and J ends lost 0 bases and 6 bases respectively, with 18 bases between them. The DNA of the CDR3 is TGTGCCAGCAGCGTAGACGTTGGAGGGAGAACCCATGGCTACACCTTC. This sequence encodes CASSVDVGGRTHGYTF.

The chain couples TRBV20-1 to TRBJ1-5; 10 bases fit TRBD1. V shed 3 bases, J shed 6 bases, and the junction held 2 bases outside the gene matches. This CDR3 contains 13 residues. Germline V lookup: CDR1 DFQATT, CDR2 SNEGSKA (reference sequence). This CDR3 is CSASDRGPQPQHF. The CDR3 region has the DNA TGCAGTGCTAGTGACAGGGGGCCTCAGCCCCAGCATTTT.

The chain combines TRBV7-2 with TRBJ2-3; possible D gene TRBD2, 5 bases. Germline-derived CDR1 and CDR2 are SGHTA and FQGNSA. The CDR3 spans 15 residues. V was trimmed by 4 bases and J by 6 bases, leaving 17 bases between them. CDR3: CASSSRTSAFDTQYF. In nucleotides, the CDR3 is TGTGCCAGCAGCTCCAGAACTAGTGCTTTCGATACGCAGTATTTT. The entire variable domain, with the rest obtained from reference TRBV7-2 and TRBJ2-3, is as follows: GAGVSQSPSNKVTEKGKDVELRCDPISGHTALYWYRQSLGQGLEFLIYFQGNSAPDKSGLPSDRFSAERTGGSVSTLTIQRTQQEDSAVYLCASSSRTSAFDTQYFGPGTRLTVL.

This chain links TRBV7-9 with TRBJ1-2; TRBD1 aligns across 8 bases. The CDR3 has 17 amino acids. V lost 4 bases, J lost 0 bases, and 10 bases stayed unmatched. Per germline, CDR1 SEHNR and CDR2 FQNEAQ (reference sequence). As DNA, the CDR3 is TGTGCCAGCAGCTCAACCCGGACAGGGAACGCTAACTATGGCTACACCTTC. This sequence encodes CASSSTRTGNANYGYTF.

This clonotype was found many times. The CDR3 DNA follows: TGCAGTGCTAGAGATCTGGGGGATGAAAAACTGTTTTTT. Translated: CSARDLGDEKLFF. The chain links TRBV20-1 to TRBJ1-4; perhaps TRBD1 as D (5 bases). V lost 0 bases to trimming and J lost 6 bases, with 8 bases between them. Germline CDR1 and CDR2: DFQATT and SNEGSKA (reference sequence). This CDR3 is 13 amino acids long.

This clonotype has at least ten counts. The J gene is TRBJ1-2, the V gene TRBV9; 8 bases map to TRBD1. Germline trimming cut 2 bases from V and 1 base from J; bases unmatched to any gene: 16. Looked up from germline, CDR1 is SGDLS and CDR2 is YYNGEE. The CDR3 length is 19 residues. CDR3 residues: CASSVGQGRTPSSNYGYTF. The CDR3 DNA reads TGTGCCAGCAGCGTCGGACAGGGCCGAACTCCATCCAGTAACTATGGCTACACCTTC.

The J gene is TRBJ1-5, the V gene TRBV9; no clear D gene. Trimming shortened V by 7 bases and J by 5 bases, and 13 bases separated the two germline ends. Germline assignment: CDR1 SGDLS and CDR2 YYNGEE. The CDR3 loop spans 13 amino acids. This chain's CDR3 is CASGSGSDQPQHF. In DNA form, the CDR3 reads TGTGCCAGCGGTTCTGGGAGCGATCAGCCCCAGCATTTT.

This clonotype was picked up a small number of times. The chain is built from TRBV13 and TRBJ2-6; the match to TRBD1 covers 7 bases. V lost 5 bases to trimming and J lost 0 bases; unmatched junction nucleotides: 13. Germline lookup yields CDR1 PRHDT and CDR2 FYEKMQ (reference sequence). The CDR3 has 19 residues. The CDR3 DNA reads TGTGCCAGCAGCAGAACTCGAGGACAGGAAATCTCTGGGGCCAACGTCCTGACTTTC. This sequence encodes CASSRTRGQEISGANVLTF.

Here the CDR3 reads CASSVEREIDTQYF. The CDR3 nucleotides are TGTGCCAGCAGCGTGGAGAGGGAAATAGATACGCAGTATTTT. This chain connects TRBV9 to TRBJ2-3; D possibly corresponds to TRBD2 (5 bases). Trimming left V 2 bases short and J 5 bases short, with 12 bases between. Per the germline V gene, CDR1 is SGDLS and CDR2 is YYNGEE. The CDR3 consists of 14 residues. Full variable domain (missing parts from reference TRBV9 and TRBJ2-3): DSGVTQTPKHLITATGQRVTLRCSPRSGDLSVYWYQQSLDQGLQFLIQYYNGEERAKGNILERFSAQQFPDLHSELNLSSLELGDSALYFCASSVEREIDTQYFGPGTRLTVL.

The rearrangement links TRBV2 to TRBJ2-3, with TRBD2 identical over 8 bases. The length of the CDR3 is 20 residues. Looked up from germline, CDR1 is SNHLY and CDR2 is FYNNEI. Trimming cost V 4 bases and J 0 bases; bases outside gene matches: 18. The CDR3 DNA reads TGTGCCAGCAGTGTCATTCGAGCGGGGGCCCAGAAGACTAGCACAGATACGCAGTATTTT. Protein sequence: CASSVIRAGAQKTSTDTQYF. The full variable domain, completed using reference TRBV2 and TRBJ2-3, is EPEVTQTPSHQVTQMGQEVILRCVPISNHLYFYWYRQILGQKVEFLVSFYNNEISEKSEIFDDQFSVERPDGSNFTLKIRSTKLEDSAMYFCASSVIRAGAQKTSTDTQYFGPGTRLTVL.

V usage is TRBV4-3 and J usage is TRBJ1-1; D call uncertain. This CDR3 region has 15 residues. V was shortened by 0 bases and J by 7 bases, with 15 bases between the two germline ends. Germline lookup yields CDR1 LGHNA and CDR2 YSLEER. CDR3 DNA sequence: TGCGCCAGCAGCCAAGATAAAAGGATTCCCCATGAAGCTTTCTTT. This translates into CASSQDKRIPHEAFF.

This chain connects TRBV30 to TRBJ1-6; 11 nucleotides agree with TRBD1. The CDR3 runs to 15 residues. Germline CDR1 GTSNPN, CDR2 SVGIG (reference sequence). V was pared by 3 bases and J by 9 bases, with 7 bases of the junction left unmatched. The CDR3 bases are TGTGCCTGGAGGGGGACAGGGGGTTATCGTTCACCCCTCCACTTT. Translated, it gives CAWRGTGGYRSPLHF.

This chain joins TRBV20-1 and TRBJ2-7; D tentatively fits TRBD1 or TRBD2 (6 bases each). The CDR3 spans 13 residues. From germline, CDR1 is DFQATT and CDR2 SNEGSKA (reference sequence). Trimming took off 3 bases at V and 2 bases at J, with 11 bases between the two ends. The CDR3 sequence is CSARRGAPYEQYF. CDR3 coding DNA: TGCAGTGCTAGGAGGGGGGCGCCCTACGAGCAGTACTTC.

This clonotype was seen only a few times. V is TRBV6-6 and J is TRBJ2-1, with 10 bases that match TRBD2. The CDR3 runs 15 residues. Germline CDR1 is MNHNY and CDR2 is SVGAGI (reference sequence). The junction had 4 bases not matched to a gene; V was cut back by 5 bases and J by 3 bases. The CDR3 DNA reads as TGTGCCAGCAGTCACAAGCGGGGGGGCTACAATGAGCAGTTCTTC. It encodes CASSHKRGGYNEQFF.

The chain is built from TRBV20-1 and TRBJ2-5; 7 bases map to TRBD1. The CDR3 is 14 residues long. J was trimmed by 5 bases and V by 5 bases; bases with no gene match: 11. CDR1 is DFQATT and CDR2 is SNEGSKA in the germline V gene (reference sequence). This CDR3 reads CSALNRGFEETQYF. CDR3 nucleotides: TGCAGTGCTCTAAACAGGGGCTTCGAGGAGACCCAGTACTTC.